This TCR beta chain was sequenced for a study of blood T cell repertoires in COVID-19. About the research overall: Researchers got acute and convalescent COVID-19 samples from the United States, Italy and Spain. From T cells, B-cell-depleted T cells, or PBMCs came the material, which was cDNA or gDNA.

Judged by abundance, this clone is medium-sized. Original processing notes: How many nucleated cells were present was estimated from reference gene primer amplification. Sequencing used immunoSEQ multiplex PCR; TCRdb keeps in-frame clones, though not all of them. V and J calls plus clone size are reproduced from that table; the DNA served to infer D and trimming. The sample lists some 89,000 clones, around 80% occurring once. Trimming shortened V by 9 bases and J by 6 bases, and 12 bases separated the two germline ends. Germline V CDR1 and CDR2: SGHRS, YFSETQ. The CDR3 covers 12 residues. This TCR derives from a woman over 75 with acute or convalescent COVID-19. The sequenced material came from peripheral blood. The chain uses TRBV5-1 and TRBJ2-2; D call uncertain. Here the CDR3 reads CAITDLSGELFF. The CDR3 coding sequence is TGCGCCATCACTGATCTATCCGGGGAGCTGTTTTTT.